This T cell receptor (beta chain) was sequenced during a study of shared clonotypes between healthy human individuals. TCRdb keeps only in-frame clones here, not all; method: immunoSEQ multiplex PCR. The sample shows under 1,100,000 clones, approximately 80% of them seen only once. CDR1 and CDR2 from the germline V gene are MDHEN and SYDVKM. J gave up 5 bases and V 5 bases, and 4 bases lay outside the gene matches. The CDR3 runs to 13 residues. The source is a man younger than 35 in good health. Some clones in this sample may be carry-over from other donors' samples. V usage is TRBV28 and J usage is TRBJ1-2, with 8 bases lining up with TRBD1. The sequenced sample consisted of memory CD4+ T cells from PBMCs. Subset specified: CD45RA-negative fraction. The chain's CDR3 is CASSADRGYGYTF. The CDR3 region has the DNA TGTGCCAGCAGTGCCGACAGGGGATATGGCTACACCTTC.